Below, 22 T cell receptor beta chains from the same sample are listed, as sequenced in a study of blood T cell repertoires in COVID-19. This table comes from immunoSEQ multiplex PCR, and its TCRdb copy is limited to in-frame clones, with some not included. The sample consists of hundreds of thousands of clones, more than 85% of them appearing once. Material for sequencing was PBMCs or T cells enriched from blood (not recorded which). The receptors were sampled from a woman aged 55-70 years who had recovered from COVID-19.

This rearrangement joins TRBV11-2 to TRBJ2-4; 12 bases map to TRBD2. Germline CDR1 reads SGHAT; CDR2 reads FQNNGV. The V segment lost 4 bases and the J segment 1 base; nucleotides outside the gene matches: 8. This CDR3 comprises 18 residues. The CDR3 bases are TGTGCCAGCAGCTCAAGTACTAGCGGGGGGACGGCCAAAAACATTCAGTACTTC. This encodes CASSSSTSGGTAKNIQYF.

V and J are TRBV5-1 and TRBJ1-2, with 8 bases lining up with TRBD1. The CDR3 has 15 amino acids. V shed 5 bases, J shed 8 bases, and the junction held 14 bases outside the gene matches. Germline V CDR1 and CDR2: SGHRS, YFSETQ. The CDR3 sequence is CASRGLMKDREGYTF. In DNA form, the CDR3 reads TGCGCCAGCAGGGGGCTAATGAAGGACAGGGAAGGCTACACCTTC.

The chain carries TRBV11-2 and TRBJ1-3; D call uncertain. Germline lookup yields CDR1 SGHAT and CDR2 FQNNGV. The ends were cut back, 6 bases at V and 1 base at J, with 13 bases in the middle. The length of the CDR3 is 15 residues. CDR3 nucleotides: TGTGCCAGCAGTCCAGACACTTTTTCTGGAAACACCATATATTTT. Protein product: CASSPDTFSGNTIYF.

This clone appeared a single time. This sequence joins TRBV11-2 and TRBJ2-7; possible D gene TRBD1, 6 bases. Trimming left V 5 bases short and J 0 bases short, with 20 bases between. Per germline, CDR1 SGHAT and CDR2 FQNNGV. The CDR3 spans 17 residues. CDR3 sequence: CASSAPDRTFSSYEQYV. In DNA, the CDR3 is TGTGCCAGCAGCGCCCCCGACAGGACCTTCTCCTCCTACGAGCAGTACGTC.

The chain carries TRBV5-1 and TRBJ1-2; D is unclear. Germline V gene sequence: CDR1 SGHRS, CDR2 YFSETQ. The CDR3 extends over 15 amino acids. V was pared by 2 bases and J by 0 bases, with 11 bases between. This CDR3 is CASSLATNSNYGYTF. CDR3 nucleotides: TGCGCCAGCAGCTTAGCAACTAATTCTAACTATGGCTACACCTTC.

J is TRBJ1-4 and V is TRBV11-2, with D possibly being TRBD1 (6 bases). The CDR3 length is 17 residues. Germline loops: CDR1 SGHAT, CDR2 FQNNGV. V shed 5 bases and J shed 4 bases, with 20 bases lying between them. CDR3 bases: TGTGCCAGCAGCGCCCGAGGTGCAGGGGTGGGTAATGAAAAACTGTTTTTT. This translates into CASSARGAGVGNEKLFF.

This clone has more than one count but fewer than ten. This chain connects TRBV7-2 to TRBJ1-1; D possibly corresponds to TRBD1 (6 bases). In germline, CDR1 is SGHTA, CDR2 FQGNSA. Trimming took 3 bases from V and 0 from J, leaving 8 bases between them. This CDR3 has 14 residues. The CDR3 protein is CASSFAGVNTEAFF. DNA of the CDR3: TGTGCCAGCAGCTTCGCAGGGGTGAACACTGAAGCTTTCTTT.

The rearrangement joins TRBV3-1 (or the pseudogene TRBV3-2) to TRBJ2-1; TRBD2 matches at 7 bases. Germline CDR1 is LGHDT and CDR2 is YNNKEL (reference sequence). J lost 6 bases, V lost 1 base, and 12 bases had no gene match. The CDR3 runs to 17 residues. In DNA form, the CDR3 reads TGTGCCAGCAGCCAAGGATACGTCGGGGGAGGGAGCAATGAGCAGTTCTTC. It codes for CASSQGYVGGGSNEQFF.

The chain links TRBV2 to TRBJ1-5; maybe TRBD1 (6 bases). The CDR3 runs to 13 residues. The V gene's germline CDR1 is SNHLY and CDR2 FYNNEI. Trimming left V 3 bases short and J 6 bases short, with 9 bases between. In nucleotides, the CDR3 is TGTGCCAGCAGTGAGGGACAAACTCAGCCCCAGCATTTT. Protein product: CASSEGQTQPQHF.

This clone was found a few times. The chain couples TRBV5-1 to TRBJ1-2; 7 bases agree with TRBD1. Germline V gene sequence: CDR1 SGHRS, CDR2 YFSETQ. This CDR3 is built from 15 residues. The V and J ends lost 2 bases and 6 bases, in that order; junction bases with no gene match: 10. In DNA, the CDR3 is TGCGCCAGCAGCTTAATGGGACAGCCAAACGATGGCTACACCTTC. This codes for CASSLMGQPNDGYTF.

The chain uses TRBV5-1 and TRBJ1-6, with 8 bases identical to TRBD1. After removal of 0 bases from V and 4 bases from J, the junction contained 3 bases not matched to a gene. The CDR3 loop spans 16 amino acids. In germline, CDR1 is SGHRS, CDR2 YFSETQ. The CDR3 is CASSLGGQAYNSPLHF. For the CDR3, the DNA is TGCGCCAGCAGCTTGGGGGGACAGGCGTATAATTCACCCCTCCACTTT.

The chain has TRBV11-2 and TRBJ2-5; D gene uncertain. Germline CDR1 SGHAT, CDR2 FQNNGV. The CDR3 runs to 13 residues. The ends were cut back, 4 bases at V and 5 bases at J, with 11 bases in the middle. CDR3 DNA sequence: TGTGCCAGCAGCTCGCTGAGGCTCGAGACCCAGTACTTC. Protein product: CASSSLRLETQYF. The variable domain in full, completed from reference TRBV11-2 and TRBJ2-5, reads EAGVAQSPRYKIIEKRQSVAFWCNPISGHATLYWYQQILGQGPKLLIQFQNNGVVDDSQLPKDRFSAERLKGVDSTLKIQPAKLEDSAVYLCASSSLRLETQYFGPGTRLLVL.

This clone was seen only a few times. This chain joins TRBV5-8 and TRBJ1-5, with TRBD1 matching 7 bases. V was clipped by 0 bases and J by 3 bases; unmatched bases: 3. CDR1 is SGHTS, CDR2 YDEGEE, per germline. The CDR3 is 15 amino acids. The CDR3 coding sequence is TGTGCCAGCAGCTTGGGGGACAGCAACAATCAGCCCCAGCATTTT. It translates to CASSLGDSNNQPQHF.

The chain joins TRBV5-4 to TRBJ1-1; 8 bases are a match to TRBD1. This CDR3 has 12 residues. Germline-derived CDR1 and CDR2 are SGHNT and YYREEE (reference sequence). The V and J ends lost 4 bases and 7 bases, in that order; junction bases with no gene match: 3. The CDR3 sequence: CASSRGQDEAFF. Written as DNA, the CDR3 is TGTGCCAGCAGCAGGGGACAGGATGAAGCTTTCTTT.

The gene calls are TRBV4-1 and TRBJ2-1; 9 bases align to TRBD2. The V and J ends lost 0 bases and 6 bases, in that order; junction bases with no gene match: 12. This CDR3 is 18 amino acids long. Germline CDR1 and CDR2: MGHRA and YSYEKL. The CDR3 nucleotides are TGCGCCAGCAGCCAAGAAGCCCCGGGCGCTAGCGGGGTCAATGAGCAGTTCTTC. Its translation is CASSQEAPGASGVNEQFF.

The J gene is TRBJ2-6, the V gene TRBV10-2; TRBD1 agrees at 8 bases. J lost 2 bases, V lost 2 bases, and 5 bases had no gene match. CDR1 is WSHSY and CDR2 is SAAADI in the germline V gene. The CDR3 has 17 residues. For the CDR3, the DNA is TGCGCCAGCAGTGAGGGCAGGGGGCTTACTGGGGCCAACGTCCTGACTTTC. Protein product: CASSEGRGLTGANVLTF.

The rearrangement links TRBV6-5 to TRBJ1-5; 8 nucleotides line up with TRBD1. Looked up from germline, CDR1 is MNHEY and CDR2 is SVGAGI. V gave up 8 bases and J gave up 3 bases; unmatched junction bases: 6. The CDR3 is made up of 14 amino acids. CDR3 region: CASGPDRANQPQHF. Written as DNA, the CDR3 is TGTGCCAGCGGGCCGGACAGGGCCAATCAGCCCCAGCATTTT.

The V gene is TRBV15, the J gene TRBJ2-2, with D possibly TRBD2 on 5 matching bases. V shed 6 bases and J shed 4 bases, with 9 bases lying between them. The germline gives CDR1 LNHNV, CDR2 YYDKDF (reference sequence). The CDR3 runs 13 residues. DNA for the CDR3: TGTGCCACCAGGGCGGGTCTCACCGGGGAGCTGTTTTTT. This encodes CATRAGLTGELFF. The full variable domain, its missing parts supplied by reference TRBV15 and TRBJ2-2, is DAMVIQNPRYQVTQFGKPVTLSCSQTLNHNVMYWYQQKSSQAPKLLFHYYDKDFNNEADTPDNFQSRRPNTSFCFLDIRSPGLGDTAMYLCATRAGLTGELFFGEGSRLTVL.

The chain is built from TRBV27 and TRBJ2-3; 8 bases are a match to TRBD2. V lost 3 bases, J lost 7 bases, and 12 bases stayed unmatched. Germline CDR1 and CDR2: MNHEY and SMNVEV (reference sequence). The CDR3 covers 16 residues. The CDR3 DNA is TGTGCCAGCAGTTTGGTTGGGTCTAGCGGGTTGAATACGCAGTATTTT. This gives the protein CASSLVGSSGLNTQYF.

CDR3 amino acids: CASSKGMNTEAFF. Written as DNA, the CDR3 is TGTGCCAGTAGTAAGGGGATGAACACTGAAGCTTTCTTT. The chain recombines TRBV19 with TRBJ1-1, with D perhaps TRBD1 (5 bases). Trimming removed 4 bases from V and 0 bases from J, with 6 bases in between. Looked up from germline, CDR1 is LNHDA and CDR2 is SQIVND (reference sequence). The CDR3 runs 13 residues.

The count of this clone is one. This chain uses TRBV7-2 with TRBJ1-1, with a tentative D call TRBD1 (5 bases). Trimming stripped 1 base from V and 4 bases from J, with 13 bases between. Germline-derived CDR1 and CDR2 are SGHTA and FQGNSA. This CDR3 comprises 15 residues. CDR3 DNA: TGTGCCAGCAGCTTAGATGGGGGGAGGAGCACTGAAGCTTTCTTT. Translation gives CASSLDGGRSTEAFF.

V gene TRBV30 combines with J gene TRBJ1-5, with TRBD1 matching 11 bases. The CDR3 is 13 residues long. V lost 5 bases to trimming and J lost 6 bases; unmatched junction nucleotides: 3. The germline V gene encodes CDR1 GTSNPN and CDR2 SVGIG (reference sequence). The CDR3: CAWGTGGSQPQHF. CDR3 in DNA: TGTGCCTGGGGGACAGGGGGGAGTCAGCCCCAGCATTTT.